This TCR beta chain was observed in a study of PD-L1 blockade in urothelial cancer. Study overall: At 3 weeks after treatment start (second dose) and again at 6 weeks, blood was analyzed.

The repertoire was sequenced with immunoSEQ multiplex PCR; TCRdb's copy has only in-frame clones and lacks some. Seen here are tens of thousands of clones, about 88% observed once, and the top ten hold roughly 25%. Time point denoted: pretreatment peripheral blood. Germline V gene data show CDR1 as KGHSH and CDR2 as LQKENI. The CDR3 totals 15 residues. After removal of 6 bases from V and 4 bases from J, the junction contained 7 bases not matched to a gene. The chain carries TRBV18 and TRBJ2-1, with 9 bases matching TRBD2. This specimen consisted of PBMCs, obtained around atezolizumab (anti-PD-L1) treatment. This clonotype originated in a donor at least 40 years old with urothelial cancer. The CDR3 region has the DNA TGTGCCAGCTCCCCCGGACTAGCGAGGTACAATGAGCAGTTCTTC. Residues: CASSPGLARYNEQFF.